One sample yielded the 9 T cell receptor beta chains listed below, sequenced in a study of regulatory T cells in long-lasting Graves disease. With iRepertoire HTBI primers and Arm-PCR of CDR3 regions, TCR beta libraries were built. TCRdb called the multiplex PCR reads again in MiXCR, with one record for every CDR3 protein. The sample yields some 560,000 distinct CDR3 sequences, 16% seen once. Time point denoted: newly diagnosed GD, antithyroid drugs for less than 3 months. PBMC RNA was the source of the TCR library. This sample was also put to use in a study of T cells in Graves' hyperthyroidism and ophthalmopathy.

Here the sequenced sample was peripheral blood mononuclear cells (PBMCs), taken at new diagnosis, from a patient treated with antithyroid drugs. The source is a middle-aged woman with Graves disease.

This clonotype was detected many times. The chain carries TRBV12-3 or TRBV12-4 and TRBJ1-5; D is possibly TRBD1 (5 bases). The V end lost 2 bases, the J end lost 7 bases, and 21 bases lay between the germline ends. The CDR3 consists of 17 residues. The CDR3 DNA follows: TGTGCCAGCAGTTTAAATGTCGGGAGGGGAAGATGGCAGCCCCAGCATTTT. It translates to CASSLNVGRGRWQPQHF.

In its sample, this clonotype was seen many times. The V gene is TRBV29-1, the J gene TRBJ2-3, with 7 bases fitting TRBD1. The CDR3 has 16 residues. Unmatched junction bases numbered 8, after V lost 2 bases and J lost 0 bases. Germline V CDR1 and CDR2: SQVTM, ANQGSEA. The CDR3 protein is CSVEPPQGLSTDTQYF. For the CDR3, the DNA is TGCAGCGTTGAACCTCCACAGGGGTTAAGCACAGATACGCAGTATTTT.

There are a few counts of this clonotype. The chain carries TRBV7-2 and TRBJ2-2; no reliable D call. The length of the CDR3 is 15 residues. V gave up 5 bases and J gave up 6 bases, with 16 bases separating them. The germline CDR1 and CDR2 sequences are SGHTA and FQGNSA. The CDR3 DNA follows: TGTGCCAGCAGCGTAGAAGGGTCCCCACCCGGGGAGCTGTTTTTT. Translating gives CASSVEGSPPGELFF. The full variable domain, its missing parts supplied by reference TRBV7-2 and TRBJ2-2, is GAGVSQSPSNKVTEKGKDVELRCDPISGHTALYWYRQSLGQGLEFLIYFQGNSAPDKSGLPSDRFSAERTGGSVSTLTIQRTQQEDSAVYLCASSVEGSPPGELFFGEGSRLTVL.

Many counts were recorded for this clonotype. The chain links TRBV27 to TRBJ1-1; 7 bases are a match to TRBD1. CDR1 is MNHEY, CDR2 SMNVEV, per germline (reference sequence). Germline trimming cut 5 bases from V and 5 bases from J; bases unmatched to any gene: 8. This CDR3 contains 14 residues. The CDR3 sequence is CASSRPDRVTEAFF. DNA of the CDR3: TGTGCCAGCAGTCGCCCTGACAGGGTAACTGAAGCTTTCTTT.

This clonotype has ten or more counts. V is TRBV4-1 and J is TRBJ2-7; 11 nucleotides line up with TRBD2. CDR1 and CDR2 (germline): MGHRA, YSYEKL. J lost 2 bases, V lost 3 bases, and 6 bases had no gene match. The CDR3 spans 16 residues. The CDR3 coding sequence is TGCGCCAGCAGCCAGTCCATAGCGGGGGGGCCCTACGAGCAGTACTTC. Its protein is CASSQSIAGGPYEQYF.

This clonotype was found a few times. The genes are TRBV19 and TRBJ1-1; D possibly corresponds to TRBD1 (5 bases). This CDR3 comprises 15 residues. Trimming shortened V by 7 bases and J by 5 bases, and 20 bases separated the two germline ends. CDR1 and CDR2 (germline): LNHDA, SQIVND (reference sequence). Here the CDR3 reads CASNSGGTFGTEAFF. In nucleotides, the CDR3 is TGTGCCAGTAACTCCGGGGGGACGTTTGGGACTGAAGCTTTCTTT.

The rearrangement uses TRBV27 and TRBJ1-3; D is ambiguous. V was trimmed by 4 bases and J by 0 bases, leaving 7 bases between them. The CDR3 runs to 14 residues. CDR1 is MNHEY and CDR2 is SMNVEV in the germline V gene (reference sequence). In nucleotides, the CDR3 is TGTGCCAGCAGTTCCCAGTCCTCTGGAAACACCATATATTTT. Protein: CASSSQSSGNTIYF.

This clonotype came up many times. A read error may produce the germline difference seen at one junction end. Here the CDR3 DNA reads TGTGCTAGCAGCTTAAGGGCCCTAGAGAACACTGAAGCTTTCTTT. Its protein is CASSLRALENTEAFF. The chain is built from TRBV7-7 and TRBJ1-1, with D uncertain. The CDR3 consists of 15 residues. Germline CDR1 reads SSHAT; CDR2 reads FNYEAQ (reference sequence).

The table lists this clonotype with many counts. The chain is built from TRBV5-4 and TRBJ1-5, with D possibly being TRBD1 (6 bases). V lost 4 bases and J lost 2, with 13 bases in between. This CDR3 has 15 amino acids. Germline V gives CDR1 SGHNT, CDR2 YYREEE (reference sequence). The CDR3, as DNA: TGTGCCAGCAGCGTTCAGGGGATCGGCAATCAGCCCCAGCATTTT. This gives the protein CASSVQGIGNQPQHF. The variable domain in full, with the rest retrieved from reference TRBV5-4 and TRBJ1-5, is ETGVTQSPTHLIKTRGQQVTLRCSSQSGHNTVSWYQQALGQGPQFIFQYYREEENGRGNFPPRFSGLQFPNYSSELNVNALELDDSALYLCASSVQGIGNQPQHFGDGTRLSIL.